The 2 T cell receptor beta chains reported below all come from one sample, sequenced in a study of Tregs in tolerant kidney transplant recipients. Using immunoSEQ multiplex PCR, the repertoire was profiled, and TCRdb retains in-frame clones only, with some absent. The sample lists some 250,000 clones, roughly four fifths occurring once. Sample: CD4+ T cells from blood. Receptor source: a human donor in good health.

CDR3 in amino acids: CASSVQGVYTEAFF. DNA of the CDR3: TGTGCCAGCAGTGTTCAGGGGGTATACACTGAAGCTTTCTTT. The chain links TRBV25-1 to TRBJ1-1, with 7 bases fitting TRBD1. The CDR3 contains 14 residues. In germline, CDR1 is MGHDK, CDR2 SYGVNS. V shed 4 bases, J shed 3 bases, and the junction held 5 bases outside the gene matches.

The chain is built from TRBV14 and TRBJ2-5; 12 bases are a match to TRBD2. The CDR3 length is 20 residues. Germline-derived CDR1 and CDR2 are SGHDN and FVKESK. J lost 3 bases, V lost 0 bases, and 14 bases had no gene match. The CDR3 is CASSQEGPLAGGELEETQYF. The CDR3, as DNA: TGTGCCAGCAGCCAAGAAGGTCCCCTAGCGGGAGGGGAGTTGGAAGAGACCCAGTACTTC.